The clone carrying this T cell receptor beta chain has only a few counts. Antigen: not known. The PCR contained 60 Vbeta and 13 Jbeta primers. This table comes from immunoSEQ multiplex PCR, and its TCRdb copy is limited to in-frame clones, with some not included. This sample yields 180,000 or so clones, of which approximately 9.5% are seen a single time; 1% to 1.5% belongs to the top ten. This record comes from a study of cytomegalovirus exposure and HLA in healthy donors. Study findings and constraints: In a later analysis, the majority of CMV-associated beta chains seemingly showed HLA restriction.

V was trimmed by 4 bases and J by 8 bases, leaving 18 bases between them. Germline assignment: CDR1 SGHTS and CDR2 YDEGEE. This CDR3 has 14 residues. This sequence was found in a woman aged 25 to 39 in good health and CMV-seropositive. Sequencing input: PBMCs. The chain employs TRBV5-8 and TRBJ1-2, with TRBD1 as a possible D gene (5 bases). For the CDR3, the DNA is TGTGCCAGCAGCCAGCGCAGGGTGTACGGGGGCTACACCTTC. Translation gives CASSQRRVYGGYTF.